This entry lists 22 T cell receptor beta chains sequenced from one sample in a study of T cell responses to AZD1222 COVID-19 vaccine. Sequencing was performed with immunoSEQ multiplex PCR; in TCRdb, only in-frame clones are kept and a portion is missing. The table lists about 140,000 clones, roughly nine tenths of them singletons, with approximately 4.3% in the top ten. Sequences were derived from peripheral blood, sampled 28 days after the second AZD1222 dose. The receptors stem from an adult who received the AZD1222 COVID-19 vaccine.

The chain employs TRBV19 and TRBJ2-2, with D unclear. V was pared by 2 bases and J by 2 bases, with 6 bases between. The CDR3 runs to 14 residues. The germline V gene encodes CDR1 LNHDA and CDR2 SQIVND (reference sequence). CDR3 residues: CASSISSNTGELFF. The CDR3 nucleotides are TGTGCCAGTAGTATAAGCTCTAACACCGGGGAGCTGTTTTTT.

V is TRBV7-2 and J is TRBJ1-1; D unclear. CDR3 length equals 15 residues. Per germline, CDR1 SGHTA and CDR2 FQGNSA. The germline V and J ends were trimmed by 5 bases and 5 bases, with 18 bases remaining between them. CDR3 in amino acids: CASSNPRRGGTEAFF. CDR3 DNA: TGTGCCAGCAGCAACCCCAGGCGGGGAGGGACTGAAGCTTTCTTT.

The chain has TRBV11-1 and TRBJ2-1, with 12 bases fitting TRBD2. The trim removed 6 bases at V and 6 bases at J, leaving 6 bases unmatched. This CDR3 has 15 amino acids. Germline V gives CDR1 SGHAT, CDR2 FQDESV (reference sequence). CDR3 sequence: CASRPLAGGGNEQFF. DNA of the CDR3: TGTGCCAGCAGACCCCTAGCGGGAGGGGGCAATGAGCAGTTCTTC.

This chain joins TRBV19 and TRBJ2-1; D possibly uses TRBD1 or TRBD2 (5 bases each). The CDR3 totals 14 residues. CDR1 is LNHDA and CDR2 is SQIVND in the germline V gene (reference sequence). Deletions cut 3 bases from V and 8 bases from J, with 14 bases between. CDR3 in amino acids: CASSMAGASDEQFF. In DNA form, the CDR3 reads TGTGCCAGTAGTATGGCCGGGGCAAGCGATGAGCAGTTCTTC.

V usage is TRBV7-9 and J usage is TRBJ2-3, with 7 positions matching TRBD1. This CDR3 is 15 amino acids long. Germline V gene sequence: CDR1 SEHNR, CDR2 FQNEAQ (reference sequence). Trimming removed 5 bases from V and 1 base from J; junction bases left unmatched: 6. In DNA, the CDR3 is TGTGCCAGCAGCCCACAGGGGATAGGCACAGATACGCAGTATTTT. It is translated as CASSPQGIGTDTQYF.

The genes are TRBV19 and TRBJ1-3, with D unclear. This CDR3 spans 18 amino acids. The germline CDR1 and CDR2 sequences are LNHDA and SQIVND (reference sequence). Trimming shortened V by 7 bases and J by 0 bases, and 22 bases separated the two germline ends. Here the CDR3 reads CASTLRPKTPHSGNTIYF. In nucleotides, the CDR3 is TGTGCCAGTACCCTCCGACCTAAAACCCCTCACTCTGGAAACACCATATATTTT.

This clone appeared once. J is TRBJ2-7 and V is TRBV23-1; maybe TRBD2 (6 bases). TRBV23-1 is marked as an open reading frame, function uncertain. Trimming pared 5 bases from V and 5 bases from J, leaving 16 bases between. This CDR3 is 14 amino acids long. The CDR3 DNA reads TGCGCCAGCAGTTGGGGGGAGAGGGGCCACGAGCAGTACTTC. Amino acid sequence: CASSWGERGHEQYF.

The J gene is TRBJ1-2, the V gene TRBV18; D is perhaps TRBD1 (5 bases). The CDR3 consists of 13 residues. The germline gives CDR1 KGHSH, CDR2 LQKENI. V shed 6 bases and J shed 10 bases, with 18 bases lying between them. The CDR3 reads CASSPRDLEDYTF. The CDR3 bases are TGTGCCAGCTCCCCCCGGGACCTAGAGGACTACACCTTC.

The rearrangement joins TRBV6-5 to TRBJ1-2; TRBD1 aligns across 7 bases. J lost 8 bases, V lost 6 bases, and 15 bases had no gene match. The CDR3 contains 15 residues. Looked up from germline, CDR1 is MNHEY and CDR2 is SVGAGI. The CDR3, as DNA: TGTGCCAGCAGCCGAGACAGACAGGGCCTGAGGGGCTACACCTTC. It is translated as CASSRDRQGLRGYTF.

The CDR3 spells CASRGGNEQFF. Here the CDR3 DNA reads TGTGCCAGCAGGGGTGGCAATGAGCAGTTCTTC. The chain employs TRBV7-3 and TRBJ2-1; D is undetermined. Germline assignment: CDR1 SGHTA and CDR2 FQGTGA. The V end was cut by 6 bases, the J end by 6 bases, with 6 bases between. This CDR3 comprises 11 residues.

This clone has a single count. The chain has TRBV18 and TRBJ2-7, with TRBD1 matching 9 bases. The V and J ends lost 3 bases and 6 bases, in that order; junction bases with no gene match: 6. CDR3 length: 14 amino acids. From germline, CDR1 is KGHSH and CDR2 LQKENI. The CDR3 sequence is CASSPGQGSLEQYF. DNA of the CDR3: TGTGCCAGCTCACCGGGACAGGGCTCCCTCGAGCAGTACTTC.

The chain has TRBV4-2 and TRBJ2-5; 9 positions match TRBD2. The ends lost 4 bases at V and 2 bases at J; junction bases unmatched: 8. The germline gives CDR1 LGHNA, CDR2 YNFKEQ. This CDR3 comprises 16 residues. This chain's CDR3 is CASSPRWTSVQETQYF. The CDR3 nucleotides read TGTGCCAGCAGCCCGCGATGGACTAGCGTTCAAGAGACCCAGTACTTC.

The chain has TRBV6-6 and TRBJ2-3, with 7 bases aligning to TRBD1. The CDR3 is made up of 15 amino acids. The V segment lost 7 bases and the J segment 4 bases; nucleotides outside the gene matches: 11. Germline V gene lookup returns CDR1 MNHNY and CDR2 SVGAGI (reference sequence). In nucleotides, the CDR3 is TGTGCCAGCACTTCAGACAGGGTTATCTCAGATACGCAGTATTTT. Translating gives CASTSDRVISDTQYF.

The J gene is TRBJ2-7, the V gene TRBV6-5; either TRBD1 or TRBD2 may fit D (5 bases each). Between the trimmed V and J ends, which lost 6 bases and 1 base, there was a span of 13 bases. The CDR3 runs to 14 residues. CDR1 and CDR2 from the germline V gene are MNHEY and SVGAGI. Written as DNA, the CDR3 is TGTGCCAGCAGCTCCGTTGGGGGATCCTACGAGCAGTACTTC. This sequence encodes CASSSVGGSYEQYF.

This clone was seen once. CDR3 sequence reads: CASSTQGGDNEQFF. The CDR3 nucleotides are TGTGCCAGCAGTACACAGGGTGGGGACAATGAGCAGTTCTTC. The chain combines TRBV2 with TRBJ2-1; D is perhaps TRBD1 (6 bases). The V end lost 5 bases, the J end lost 5 bases, and 13 bases lay between the germline ends. The CDR3 runs to 14 residues. Per the germline V gene, CDR1 is SNHLY and CDR2 is FYNNEI. The whole variable domain, filled in from reference TRBV2 and TRBJ2-1, reads EPEVTQTPSHQVTQMGQEVILRCVPISNHLYFYWYRQILGQKVEFLVSFYNNEISEKSEIFDDQFSVERPDGSNFTLKIRSTKLEDSAMYFCASSTQGGDNEQFFGPGTRLTVL.

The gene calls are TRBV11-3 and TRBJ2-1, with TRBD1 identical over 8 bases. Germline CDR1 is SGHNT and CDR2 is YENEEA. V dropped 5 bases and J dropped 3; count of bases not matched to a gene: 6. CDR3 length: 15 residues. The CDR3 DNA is TGTGCCAGCAGCCTTCGACAGGGGCGCTACAATGAGCAGTTCTTC. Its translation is CASSLRQGRYNEQFF.

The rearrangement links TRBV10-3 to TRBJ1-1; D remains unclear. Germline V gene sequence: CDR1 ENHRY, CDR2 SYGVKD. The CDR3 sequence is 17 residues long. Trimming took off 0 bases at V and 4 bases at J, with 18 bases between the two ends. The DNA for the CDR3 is TGTGCCATCAGTGAGTCAGGAGTAGACTCCCCGAGCACTGAAGCTTTCTTT. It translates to CAISESGVDSPSTEAFF.

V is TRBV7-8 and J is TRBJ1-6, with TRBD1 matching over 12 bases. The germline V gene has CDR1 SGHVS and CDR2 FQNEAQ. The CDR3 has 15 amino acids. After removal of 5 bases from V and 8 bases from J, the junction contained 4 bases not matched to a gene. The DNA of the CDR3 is TGTGCCAGCAGCCTGGGACAGGGGGCGCATTCACCCCTCCACTTT. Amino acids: CASSLGQGAHSPLHF.

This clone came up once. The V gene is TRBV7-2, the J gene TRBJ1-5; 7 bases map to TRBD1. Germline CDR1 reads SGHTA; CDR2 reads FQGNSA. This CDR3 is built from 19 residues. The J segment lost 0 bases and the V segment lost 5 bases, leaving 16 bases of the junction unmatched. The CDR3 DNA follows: TGTGCCAGCAGCCCTCTCTCATGGACAGGAAGTTATAGCAATCAGCCCCAGCATTTT. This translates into CASSPLSWTGSYSNQPQHF.

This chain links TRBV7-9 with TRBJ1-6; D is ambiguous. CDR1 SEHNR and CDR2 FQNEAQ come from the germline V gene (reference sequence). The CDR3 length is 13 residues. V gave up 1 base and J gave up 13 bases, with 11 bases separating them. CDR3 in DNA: TGTGCCAGCAGCTTAGAGTACAGCATGCCCCTCCACTTT. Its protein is CASSLEYSMPLHF.

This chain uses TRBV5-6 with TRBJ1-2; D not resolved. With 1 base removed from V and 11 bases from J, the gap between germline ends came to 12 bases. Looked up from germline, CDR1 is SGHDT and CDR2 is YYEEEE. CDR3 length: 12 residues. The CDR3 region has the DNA TGTGCCAGCAGCTTGAGTCCCTCGGGTTACACCTTC. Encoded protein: CASSLSPSGYTF. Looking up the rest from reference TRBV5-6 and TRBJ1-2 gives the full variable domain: DAGVTQSPTHLIKTRGQQVTLRCSPKSGHDTVSWYQQALGQGPQFIFQYYEEEERQRGNFPDRFSGHQFPNYSSELNVNALLLGDSALYLCASSLSPSGYTFGSGTRLTVV.

The CDR3: CASSLRTGGAAVDGNTIYF. The CDR3, as DNA: TGCGCCAGCAGCCTTCGGACAGGGGGCGCCGCGGTAGATGGAAACACCATATATTTT. The rearrangement uses TRBV4-1 and TRBJ1-3; 11 bases fit TRBD1. Germline assignment: CDR1 MGHRA and CDR2 YSYEKL. With 4 bases clipped from V and 3 bases from J, the junction kept 14 bases outside the gene matches. The CDR3 extends over 19 amino acids.